A single sample gave rise to the 13 T cell receptor beta chains below, sequenced in a study of blood T cell repertoires in COVID-19. Libraries were prepared by immunoSEQ multiplex PCR; TCRdb keeps only in-frame clonotypes and omits some of them. This table holds hundreds of thousands of clones, roughly 90% found once. The sample taken for sequencing was peripheral blood. The source of these receptors is a man between 18 and 29 years old with COVID-19, enrolled during active disease.

The chain couples TRBV3-1 (or the pseudogene TRBV3-2) to TRBJ1-2; D gene unclear. The V end lost 4 bases, the J end lost 4 bases, and 16 bases lay between the germline ends. The CDR3 has 15 amino acids. Per germline, CDR1 LGHDT and CDR2 YNNKEL (reference sequence). CDR3 in DNA: TGTGCCAGCAGCCCCCCGAGTCAGGCCCGCTATGGCTACACCTTC. It encodes CASSPPSQARYGYTF.

The rearrangement uses TRBV19 and TRBJ1-2, with unresolved D. Germline values: CDR1 LNHDA, CDR2 SQIVND (reference sequence). The CDR3 runs to 14 residues. The germline V and J ends were trimmed by 5 bases and 5 bases, with 15 bases remaining between them. The CDR3 sequence is CASSLTLTTYGYTF. The CDR3 DNA reads as TGTGCCAGTAGTTTGACTCTTACTACTTATGGCTACACCTTC. The complete variable domain, with remaining parts taken from reference TRBV19 and TRBJ1-2, reads DGGITQSPKYLFRKEGQNVTLSCEQNLNHDAMYWYRQDPGQGLRLIYYSQIVNDFQKGDIAEGYSVSREKKESFPLTVTSAQKNPTAFYLCASSLTLTTYGYTFGSGTRLTVV.

The V and J genes are TRBV7-9 and TRBJ2-3; TRBD2 agrees at 9 bases. The junction had 2 bases not matched to a gene; V was cut back by 4 bases and J by 0 bases. The germline V gene has CDR1 SEHNR and CDR2 FQNEAQ (reference sequence). This CDR3 region has 15 residues. CDR3 protein: CASSYSGGSTDTQYF. CDR3 bases: TGTGCCAGCAGCTATAGCGGGGGCAGCACAGATACGCAGTATTTT.

The chain is built from TRBV28 and TRBJ2-3; 9 bases are shared with TRBD2. V lost 8 bases to trimming and J lost 2 bases; unmatched junction nucleotides: 8. Germline V gives CDR1 MDHEN, CDR2 SYDVKM. CDR3 length equals 15 residues. The CDR3 region is CASRPSGIYTDTQYF. CDR3 nucleotide sequence: TGTGCCAGCCGACCTAGCGGGATATACACAGATACGCAGTATTTT.

CDR3 loop: CASGKDSNYGNTIYF. In nucleotides, the CDR3 is TGTGCCAGCGGAAAGGACAGCAACTACGGAAACACCATATATTTT. This chain links TRBV6-6 with TRBJ1-3, with a tentative D call TRBD1 (6 bases). V shed 8 bases and J shed 4 bases, with 18 bases lying between them. This CDR3 is built from 15 residues. Germline V gene data show CDR1 as MNHNY and CDR2 as SVGAGI (reference sequence).

The chain recombines TRBV4-1 with TRBJ2-7, with 8 bases lining up with TRBD2. The CDR3 totals 15 residues. The V gene's germline CDR1 is MGHRA and CDR2 YSYEKL. J was trimmed by 5 bases and V by 1 base; bases with no gene match: 7. The CDR3 DNA reads as TGCGCCAGCAGCCAAGCTTATCCGGGAGGGAACGAGCAGTACTTC. Amino acid sequence: CASSQAYPGGNEQYF.

In its sample, this clone was seen once. CDR3 DNA sequence: TGTGCCAGCATCACGAACAGGGATGGCTACGAGCAGTACTTC. Its protein is CASITNRDGYEQYF. This chain connects TRBV6-5 to TRBJ2-7; tentative D call: TRBD1 (6 bases). Trimming took off 7 bases at V and 3 bases at J, with 16 bases between the two ends. The CDR3 is 14 residues long. Per germline, CDR1 MNHEY and CDR2 SVGAGI.

The genes are TRBV25-1 and TRBJ2-7, with D hard to call. Per the germline V gene, CDR1 is MGHDK and CDR2 is SYGVNS. V was trimmed by 6 bases and J by 2 bases, leaving 20 bases between them. The CDR3 spans 16 residues. This CDR3 is CASRKLTIYLPYEQYF. The CDR3, as DNA: TGTGCCAGCAGAAAACTAACAATATATCTTCCCTACGAGCAGTACTTC.

V is TRBV11-2 and J is TRBJ2-3; 8 bases line up with TRBD2. CDR3 length equals 15 residues. V lost 7 bases and J lost 4; bases outside the gene matches: 10. Per the germline V gene, CDR1 is SGHAT and CDR2 is FQNNGV. The CDR3 nucleotides read TGTGCCAGCAAGATAACGGGAGGGATGGCAGATACGCAGTATTTT. Protein product: CASKITGGMADTQYF.

V usage is TRBV6-5 and J usage is TRBJ1-1; a possible D gene is TRBD1 (5 bases). The germline gives CDR1 MNHEY, CDR2 SVGAGI. The CDR3 runs 15 residues. Trimming left V 4 bases short and J 6 bases short, with 18 bases between. In DNA, the CDR3 is TGTGCCAGCAGTTCCCCTTCGACAGTCTCCGCTGAAGCTTTCTTT. It translates to CASSSPSTVSAEAFF.

This clone is a singleton in its sample. The chain uses TRBV19 and TRBJ2-1; D call uncertain. The CDR3 totals 15 residues. The germline V and J ends were trimmed by 1 base and 0 bases, with 7 bases remaining between them. CDR1 is LNHDA, CDR2 SQIVND, per germline (reference sequence). CDR3 sequence (DNA): TGTGCCAGTAGTATAGTAGCTACCTCCTACAATGAGCAGTTCTTC. Its protein product is CASSIVATSYNEQFF.

V is TRBV6-5 and J is TRBJ1-5; D remains ambiguous. Germline loops: CDR1 MNHEY, CDR2 SVGAGI. The CDR3 is made up of 15 amino acids. Deletions cut 6 bases from V and 2 bases from J, with 14 bases between. The CDR3, as DNA: TGTGCCAGCAGCGCCGAGGGTAAGGGCAATCAGCCCCAGCATTTT. It is translated as CASSAEGKGNQPQHF.

The sample holds one count of this clone. The chain uses TRBV3-1 (or the pseudogene TRBV3-2) and TRBJ1-2, with D possibly matching TRBD1 (5 bases). V lost 0 bases, J lost 3 bases, and 14 bases lay in between. Per germline, CDR1 LGHDT and CDR2 YNNKEL (reference sequence). CDR3 length equals 16 residues. For the CDR3, the DNA is TGTGCCAGCAGCCAAGATTCCCCCACAGGTTACTATGGCTACACCTTC. Translating it yields CASSQDSPTGYYGYTF.